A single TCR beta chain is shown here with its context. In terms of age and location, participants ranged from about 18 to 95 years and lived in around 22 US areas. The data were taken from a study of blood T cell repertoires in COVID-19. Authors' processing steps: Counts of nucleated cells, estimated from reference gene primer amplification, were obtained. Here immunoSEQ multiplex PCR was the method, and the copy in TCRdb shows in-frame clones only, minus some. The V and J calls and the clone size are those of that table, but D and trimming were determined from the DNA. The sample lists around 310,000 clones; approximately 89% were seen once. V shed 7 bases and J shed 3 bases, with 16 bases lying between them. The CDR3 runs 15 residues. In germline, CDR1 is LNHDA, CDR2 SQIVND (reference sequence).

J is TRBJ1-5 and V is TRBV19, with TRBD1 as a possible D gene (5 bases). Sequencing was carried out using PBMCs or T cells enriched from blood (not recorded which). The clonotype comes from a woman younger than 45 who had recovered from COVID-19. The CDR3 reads CASTPRGSFNQPQHF. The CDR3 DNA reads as TGTGCCAGTACCCCTAGGGGTTCCTTCAATCAGCCCCAGCATTTT.